The 8 T cell receptor beta chains given below trace back to one sample, sequenced in a study of T cells in tuberculosis. Measured with immunoSEQ multiplex PCR; TCRdb has only the in-frame clones, and not every one. The sample holds tens of thousands of clones, more than 90% seen once. Time point in this sample: new active TB diagnosis, blood taken before or within 7 days of starting treatment. This specimen was PBMCs, taken at tuberculosis diagnosis. The source is an adult with tuberculosis.

V gene TRBV11-2 combines with J gene TRBJ1-3, with D maybe TRBD1 (6 bases). V was shortened by 5 bases and J by 0 bases, with 11 bases between the two germline ends. Germline CDR1 and CDR2: SGHAT and FQNNGV. The CDR3 sequence is 15 residues long. The CDR3: CASSQQGFSGNTIYF. The CDR3, as DNA: TGTGCCAGCAGCCAACAGGGCTTCTCTGGAAACACCATATATTTT.

The chain combines TRBV18 with TRBJ1-4, with TRBD1 matching over 8 bases. Germline CDR1 reads KGHSH; CDR2 reads LQKENI. The CDR3 has 16 residues. The V segment lost 4 bases and the J segment 7 bases; nucleotides outside the gene matches: 11. The CDR3 spells CASSLLQDRDGEKLFF. For the CDR3, the DNA is TGTGCCAGCTCACTCTTACAGGACAGGGATGGTGAAAAACTGTTTTTT.

V and J are TRBV5-8 and TRBJ2-1; TRBD1 aligns across 10 bases. Trimming cost V 4 bases and J 4 bases; bases outside gene matches: 11. CDR3 length equals 17 residues. CDR1 and CDR2 from the germline V gene are SGHTS and YDEGEE. The CDR3 nucleotides are TGTGCCAGCAGCCTACCATGGGACAGGGGCTTGTACAATGAGCAGTTCTTC. Protein sequence: CASSLPWDRGLYNEQFF.

This sequence joins TRBV18 and TRBJ1-2; 8 positions agree with TRBD1. This CDR3 is built from 14 residues. V was clipped by 4 bases and J by 0 bases; unmatched bases: 1. From germline, CDR1 is KGHSH and CDR2 LQKENI. The CDR3 coding sequence is TGTGCCAGCTCACAACAGGGGGCTAACTATGGCTACACCTTC. It specifies CASSQQGANYGYTF.

This chain connects TRBV14 to TRBJ1-2; unclear D gene. This CDR3 is 14 amino acids long. The V end was cut by 1 base, the J end by 5 bases, with 11 bases between. CDR1 and CDR2 from the germline V gene are SGHDN and FVKESK. CDR3 coding DNA: TGTGCCAGCAGCCAAGTTAACGGCGGATATGGCTACACCTTC. Amino acids: CASSQVNGGYGYTF.

The rearrangement joins TRBV28 to TRBJ2-3; D possibly corresponds to TRBD2 (7 bases). The germline gives CDR1 MDHEN, CDR2 SYDVKM. V lost 1 base and J 4 bases, leaving 21 bases between the germline ends. This CDR3 has 18 amino acids. CDR3 sequence (DNA): TGTGCCAGCAGTTTATTCCCGGGGGGCGCGCCCCTCCCAGATACGCAGTATTTT. Encoded protein: CASSLFPGGAPLPDTQYF. Together with reference TRBV28 and TRBJ2-3, the CDR3 gives the full variable domain: DVKVTQSSRYLVKRTGEKVFLECVQDMDHENMFWYRQDPGLGLRLIYFSYDVKMKEKGDIPEGYSVSREKKERFSLILESASTNQTSMYLCASSLFPGGAPLPDTQYFGPGTRLTVL.

This clone appeared a single time. The chain links TRBV7-9 to TRBJ2-1; tentative D call: TRBD1 (5 bases). CDR1 SEHNR and CDR2 FQNEAQ come from the germline V gene (reference sequence). The V end was cut by 8 bases, the J end by 0 bases, with 14 bases between. The CDR3 has 15 amino acids. The CDR3 coding sequence is TGTGCCAGCTTTTATGGGGCTAGCTCCTACAATGAGCAGTTCTTC. Translation: CASFYGASSYNEQFF.

V and J are TRBV7-9 and TRBJ2-1; 7 nucleotides line up with TRBD2. V lost 0 bases and J lost 2; bases outside the gene matches: 4. Germline CDR1 is SEHNR and CDR2 is FQNEAQ (reference sequence). The CDR3 has 16 amino acids. CDR3 sequence: CASSLAFAGAYNEQFF. CDR3 bases: TGTGCCAGCAGCTTAGCCTTCGCGGGAGCCTACAATGAGCAGTTCTTC. The whole variable domain, filled in from reference TRBV7-9 and TRBJ2-1, reads DTGVSQNPRHKITKRGQNVTFRCDPISEHNRLYWYRQTLGQGPEFLTYFQNEAQLEKSRLLSDRFSAERPKGSFSTLEIQRTEQGDSAMYLCASSLAFAGAYNEQFFGPGTRLTVL.